Described below is a single TCR beta chain sequence and its context. Its antigen is not known. TCRdb's table, derived via immunoSEQ multiplex PCR, lists solely in-frame clones and lacks some. Among tens of thousands of clones listed, approximately 72% were seen once. Following culture for ten to eleven days, CD4+ T cells were isolated. CDR1 is SGHNT, CDR2 YYREEE, per germline (reference sequence). The junction had 6 bases not matched to a gene; V was cut back by 4 bases and J by 4 bases. The CDR3 contains 16 residues. The source of the sample is a study of vaccination effects on CD4 cells after COVID-19. Broader study findings: Clones arising from infection and from vaccination showed marked clonal contraction late after vaccination.

The source material was CD4+ T cells from PBMCs cultured without peptide, sampled before COVID-19 vaccination. This sequence originates from a human donor who had a prior SARS-CoV-2 infection. V and J are TRBV5-4 and TRBJ2-1; 12 bases fit TRBD2. CDR3 amino acids: CASSLGLAGLYNEQFF. For the CDR3, the DNA is TGTGCCAGCAGCCTGGGACTAGCGGGCCTATACAATGAGCAGTTCTTC.